This is a list of T cell receptor beta chains from one sample in a study of shared T cell receptors in the human thymus. The protocol was immunoSEQ multiplex PCR, while the TCRdb copy is restricted to in-frame clones and leaves out a portion. This table holds about 380,000 clones, approximately 95% found once. Sequences were obtained from thymocytes. These receptors all stem from a human donor. CDR3s include the opening cysteine and the closing phenylalanine or tryptophan. The D gene is left open where the match is weak. Where a row states a size, it is once, few, many or the class of an expanded clone; other rows omit it.

J gene: TRBJ1-1; D gene: NA; V gene: TRBV27; clone size: NA; CDR3 DNA: TGTGCCAGCAGTTTTCGGGGACGAACTGAAGCTTTCTTT; CDR3 protein: CASSFRGRTEAFF
J gene: TRBJ2-3; D gene: TRBD2; V gene: TRBV11-3; clone size: NA; CDR3 DNA: TGTGCCAGCAGTTCCGGACTAGCGGGGGATACGCAGTATTTT; CDR3 protein: CASSSGLAGDTQYF
J gene: TRBJ1-2; D gene: NA; V gene: TRBV5-6; clone size: NA; CDR3 DNA: TGTGCCAGCAGCTTGAATGCGCCCTATGGCTACACCTTC; CDR3 protein: CASSLNAPYGYTF
J gene: TRBJ1-1; D gene: NA; V gene: TRBV6-4; clone size: NA; CDR3 DNA: TGTGCCAGCAGTGACTCTAGTCAGCAGAATCGGGCTGAAGCTTTCTTT; CDR3 protein: CASSDSSQQNRAEAFF
J gene: TRBJ1-5; D gene: NA; V gene: TRBV19; clone size: NA; CDR3 DNA: TGTGCCAGCTCCCGAGGGGAAGGTCGGGCCCAGCATTTT; CDR3 protein: CASSRGEGRAQHF
J gene: TRBJ2-7; D gene: TRBD1; V gene: TRBV7-2; clone size: once; CDR3 DNA: TGTGCCAGCAGACACCTGGAGATGGGACAGGGGGCTTACGAGCAGTACTTC; CDR3 protein: CASRHLEMGQGAYEQYF
J gene: TRBJ1-2; D gene: TRBD1; V gene: TRBV28; clone size: few; CDR3 DNA: TGTGCCAGCAGTTTGGGGACAGGAGTCAACTATGGCTACACCTTC; CDR3 protein: CASSLGTGVNYGYTF
J gene: TRBJ1-5; D gene: NA; V gene: TRBV10-3; clone size: NA; CDR3 DNA: TGTGCCATCAGTGAGTGGGCTAGCAATCAGCCCCAGCATTTT; CDR3 protein: CAISEWASNQPQHF
J gene: TRBJ2-7; D gene: NA; V gene: TRBV4-3; clone size: NA; CDR3 DNA: TGCGCCAGCAGCCAAGAAGTAGATGGCAGGGGCCATCTTCTAACCTCCTACGAGCAGTACTTC; CDR3 protein: CASSQEVDGRGHLLTSYEQYF
J gene: TRBJ2-4; D gene: NA; V gene: TRBV6-1; clone size: once; CDR3 DNA: TGTGCCAGCACTAAGACAGGCACGGGAAACATTCAGTACTTC; CDR3 protein: CASTKTGTGNIQYF
J gene: TRBJ2-1; D gene: TRBD2; V gene: TRBV27; clone size: NA; CDR3 DNA: TGTGCCAGCAGAAAAGCTAGCGGCCGAGGGTACAATGAGCAGTTCTTC; CDR3 protein: CASRKASGRGYNEQFF
J gene: TRBJ2-1; D gene: NA; V gene: TRBV9; clone size: NA; CDR3 DNA: TGTGCCAGCGGGGCTGAGCAGTTCTTC; CDR3 protein: CASGAEQFF
J gene: TRBJ2-1; D gene: NA; V gene: TRBV6-1; clone size: NA; CDR3 DNA: TGTGCCAGCAGTGAGGGACTCCGAGGGTATGAGCAGTTCTTC; CDR3 protein: CASSEGLRGYEQFF
J gene: TRBJ2-1; D gene: TRBD2; V gene: TRBV27; clone size: NA; CDR3 DNA: TGTGCCAGCAGTTTCCGCCCCGGGACTAGACCCTACAATGAGCAGTTCTTC; CDR3 protein: CASSFRPGTRPYNEQFF
J gene: TRBJ1-2; D gene: TRBD1; V gene: TRBV6-5; clone size: NA; CDR3 DNA: TGTGCCACCCTAGGGACAGGGTGTGGCTACACCTTC; CDR3 protein: CATLGTGCGYTF
J gene: TRBJ2-2; D gene: NA; V gene: TRBV2; clone size: NA; CDR3 DNA: TGTGCCAGCAGTGAAGTTGGGAGGGGGAGCGGGGAGCTGTTTTTT; CDR3 protein: CASSEVGRGSGELFF
J gene: TRBJ1-3; D gene: NA; V gene: TRBV2; clone size: NA; CDR3 DNA: TGTGCCAGCAGACCAGGGGAGAGGGGAAACACCATATATTTT; CDR3 protein: CASRPGERGNTIYF
J gene: TRBJ2-7; D gene: TRBD2; V gene: TRBV7-8; clone size: NA; CDR3 DNA: TGTGCCAGCAACCTAGCGGGACTAGCGGCCTACGAGCAGTACTTC; CDR3 protein: CASNLAGLAAYEQYF
J gene: TRBJ2-1; D gene: TRBD2; V gene: TRBV20-1; clone size: few; CDR3 DNA: TGCAGTGCTGACCCTAGCGGGGTCCAGTTCTTC; CDR3 protein: CSADPSGVQFF
J gene: TRBJ2-5; D gene: NA; V gene: TRBV5-1; clone size: NA; CDR3 DNA: TGCGCCAGCAGCTTATCTTGCCAAGAGACCCAGTACTTC; CDR3 protein: CASSLSCQETQYF
J gene: TRBJ2-5; D gene: TRBD2; V gene: TRBV27; clone size: once; CDR3 DNA: TGTGCCAGCAGTTTGTCACTGGGGGGGAAAGAGACCCAGTACTTC; CDR3 protein: CASSLSLGGKETQYF
J gene: TRBJ1-2; D gene: NA; V gene: TRBV28; clone size: once; CDR3 DNA: TGTGCCAGCAGTCCTTCTTCTCCGGGGGGTTTTAACTATGGCTACACCTTC; CDR3 protein: CASSPSSPGGFNYGYTF
J gene: TRBJ2-3; D gene: TRBD2; V gene: TRBV4-1; clone size: NA; CDR3 DNA: TGCGCCAGCAGCCAAGGGAAGCGGGAGGGGGAAGATACGCAGTATTTT; CDR3 protein: CASSQGKREGEDTQYF
J gene: TRBJ2-3; D gene: NA; V gene: TRBV7-9; clone size: NA; CDR3 DNA: TGTGCCAGCAGGAACTGGGCGGATACGCAGTATTTT; CDR3 protein: CASRNWADTQYF